What follows are 23 T cell receptor beta chains derived from one specimen sequenced in a study of T cells expressing NK-cell markers. TCRdb re-called the 5' RACE reads and shows each CDR3 protein once, DNA omitted. The clone table shows 550,000 to 600,000 distinct CDR3 sequences, with the ten largest holding 3% to 4.5%. The material sequenced was blood T cells: a sorted CD56 or NKG2C T cell subset, CD4+ or CD8+ T cells, or bulk PBMC T cells (not recorded which). The receptors were sampled from a man aged 18 to 30 in good health.

The chain employs TRBV28 and TRBJ2-3. The CDR3 runs to 16 residues. Germline CDR1 MDHEN, CDR2 SYDVKM. The chain's CDR3 is CASSLSGLTRTDTQYF.

This chain links TRBV27 with TRBJ2-1. CDR1 MNHEY and CDR2 SMNVEV come from the germline V gene (reference sequence). This CDR3 comprises 13 residues. CDR3 residues: CASSYSTYNEQFF.

The genes are TRBV6-1 and TRBJ2-1; TCRdb indicates TRBD2, and absent DNA this call remains unverified. The V gene's germline CDR1 is MNHNS and CDR2 SASEGT. CDR3 length: 17 amino acids. The chain's CDR3 is CASSVGRSGLPLNEQFF.

CDR3 sequence: CASSRTGRRREGRLQETQYF. The rearrangement joins TRBV10-2 to TRBJ2-5; TCRdb proposes TRBD2, but this gene call is untestable without DNA. This CDR3 spans 20 amino acids. From germline, CDR1 is WSHSY and CDR2 SAAADI.

The chain combines TRBV12-3 or TRBV12-4 with TRBJ2-2; TCRdb calls TRBD1, which cannot be checked without DNA. The CDR3 contains 15 residues. The CDR3 reads CASSLVSPGTGELFF.

CDR3 residues: CASSQGQVYGYTF. The chain recombines TRBV12-3 or TRBV12-4 with TRBJ1-2; TCRdb selects TRBD1, and the lack of DNA leaves this call unchecked. This CDR3 has 13 residues.

The rearrangement joins TRBV7-8 to TRBJ2-7; TCRdb's D call of TRBD2 is untestable without DNA. Per germline, CDR1 SGHVS and CDR2 FQNEAQ. This CDR3 is built from 13 residues. This CDR3 reads CASRRGEGYEQYF. The entire variable domain, with the rest obtained from reference TRBV7-8 and TRBJ2-7, is as follows: GAGVSQSPRYKVAKRGQDVALRCDPISGHVSLFWYQQALGQGPEFLTYFQNEAQLDKSGLPSDRFFAERPEGSVSTLKIQRTQQEDSAVYLCASRRGEGYEQYFGPGTRLTVT.

The chain has TRBV12-3 or TRBV12-4 and TRBJ2-3; the TRBD1 assignment by TCRdb is unverifiable without DNA. This CDR3 has 12 residues. This CDR3 reads CASSAQGDTQYF.

This rearrangement joins TRBV10-3 to TRBJ2-1; the TRBD2 assignment by TCRdb is unverifiable without DNA. Germline V lookup: CDR1 ENHRY, CDR2 SYGVKD. The length of the CDR3 is 14 residues. The CDR3 is CAINAGLADNEQFF.

The rearrangement joins TRBV19 to TRBJ1-6; the TCRdb call, TRBD1, lacks DNA for checking. The CDR3 spans 19 residues. Germline-derived CDR1 and CDR2 are LNHDA and SQIVND (reference sequence). CDR3 sequence: CASSIDRPSTGANNSPLHF.

This chain links TRBV28 with TRBJ2-5; with no DNA, the TCRdb D assignment of TRBD2 cannot be verified. The V gene's germline CDR1 is MDHEN and CDR2 SYDVKM. This CDR3 contains 16 residues. The chain's CDR3 is CASSFWAGGRGETQYF.

The chain is built from TRBV24-1 and TRBJ2-5; TCRdb names TRBD1, which stays unverified in the absence of DNA. This CDR3 contains 16 residues. Germline V lookup: CDR1 KGHDR, CDR2 SFDVKD. Here the CDR3 reads CATSDLPVRGEETQYF.

This chain connects TRBV7-6 to TRBJ2-2; TCRdb gives TRBD2 as the D gene, but with no DNA this cannot be confirmed. The germline V gene has CDR1 SGHVS and CDR2 FNYEAQ. The CDR3 length is 16 residues. CDR3 amino acids: CASGIAGGGNTGELFF.

This chain connects TRBV25-1 to TRBJ2-1; there is no DNA to check the TCRdb D call of TRBD2. Germline lookup yields CDR1 MGHDK and CDR2 SYGVNS. The CDR3 sequence is 17 residues long. CDR3 residues: CASSDPGTSGPYNEQFF.

The chain uses TRBV7-9 and TRBJ2-5; TCRdb's assignment of TRBD1 cannot be checked, as there is no DNA. From germline, CDR1 is SEHNR and CDR2 FQNEAQ (reference sequence). The CDR3 runs to 16 residues. The CDR3 reads CASSFAGQGKQETQYF.

V usage is TRBV30 and J usage is TRBJ2-2; TCRdb's D gene call, TRBD1, goes unchecked for lack of DNA. Germline lookup yields CDR1 GTSNPN and CDR2 SVGIG (reference sequence). The CDR3 is made up of 16 amino acids. The CDR3 is CAWSVLGTAVTGELFF.

The chain uses TRBV27 and TRBJ2-5; TCRdb selects TRBD1, and the lack of DNA leaves this call unchecked. The CDR3 is 17 amino acids. The germline V gene has CDR1 MNHEY and CDR2 SMNVEV (reference sequence). CDR3 amino acids: CASSLYATGALQETQYF.

The J gene is TRBJ2-1, the V gene TRBV11-2; TCRdb designates TRBD2, a call that cannot be tested without DNA. The CDR3 is 15 residues long. Per germline, CDR1 SGHAT and CDR2 FQNNGV. The chain's CDR3 is CASSHSAGAYNEQFF.

This chain links TRBV14 with TRBJ2-1. The CDR3 spans 14 residues. The V gene's germline CDR1 is SGHDN and CDR2 FVKESK. The CDR3 protein is CASSPLDSYNEQFF.

The chain couples TRBV7-8 to TRBJ2-3; TCRdb selects TRBD1, and the lack of DNA leaves this call unchecked. CDR1 and CDR2 from the germline V gene are SGHVS and FQNEAQ. This CDR3 has 17 amino acids. CDR3 residues: CASSRMGLGEITDTQYF.

The rearrangement joins TRBV12-3 or TRBV12-4 to TRBJ1-4; TCRdb's D call of TRBD1 is untestable without DNA. The CDR3 is 15 amino acids. CDR3 sequence reads: CASTISGTEGEKLFF.

This chain connects TRBV29-1 to TRBJ2-7; TCRdb proposes TRBD1, but this gene call is untestable without DNA. Germline CDR1 SQVTM, CDR2 ANQGSEA. This CDR3 is 12 amino acids long. CDR3 in amino acids: CSVGAGLGEQYF.

The chain uses TRBV6-2 or TRBV6-3 and TRBJ2-1; TCRdb proposes TRBD2, but this gene call is untestable without DNA. Germline V gives CDR1 MNHEY, CDR2 SVGEGT. CDR3 length equals 11 residues. The CDR3 sequence is CASTLSHEQFF.